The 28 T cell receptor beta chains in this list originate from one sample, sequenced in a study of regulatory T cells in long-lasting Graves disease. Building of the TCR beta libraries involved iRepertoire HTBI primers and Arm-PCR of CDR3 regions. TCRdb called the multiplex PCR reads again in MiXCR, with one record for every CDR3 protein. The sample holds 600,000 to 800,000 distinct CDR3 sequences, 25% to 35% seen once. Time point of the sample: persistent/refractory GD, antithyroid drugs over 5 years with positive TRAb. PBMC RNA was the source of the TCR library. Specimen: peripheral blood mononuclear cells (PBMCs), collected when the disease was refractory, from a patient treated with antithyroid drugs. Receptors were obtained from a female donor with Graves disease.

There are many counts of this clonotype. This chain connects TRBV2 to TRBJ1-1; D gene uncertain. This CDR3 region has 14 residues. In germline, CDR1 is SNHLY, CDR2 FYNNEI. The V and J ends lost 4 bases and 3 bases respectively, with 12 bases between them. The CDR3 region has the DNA TGTGCCAGCAGTGCCGAGACCTCGGACACTGAAGCTTTCTTT. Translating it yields CASSAETSDTEAFF.

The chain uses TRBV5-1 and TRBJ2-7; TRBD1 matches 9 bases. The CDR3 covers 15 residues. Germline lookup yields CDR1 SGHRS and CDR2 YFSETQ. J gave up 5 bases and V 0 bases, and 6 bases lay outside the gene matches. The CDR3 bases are TGCGCCAGCAGCTTGGTTCGGACAGGGGTCCACGAGCAGTACTTC. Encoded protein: CASSLVRTGVHEQYF.

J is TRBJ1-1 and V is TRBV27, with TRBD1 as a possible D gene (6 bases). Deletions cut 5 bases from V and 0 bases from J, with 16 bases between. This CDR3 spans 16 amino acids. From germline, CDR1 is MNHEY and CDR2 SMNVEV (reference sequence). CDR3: CASSLQGVGVNTEAFF. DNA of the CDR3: TGTGCCAGCAGTCTACAGGGAGTCGGGGTGAACACTGAAGCTTTCTTT.

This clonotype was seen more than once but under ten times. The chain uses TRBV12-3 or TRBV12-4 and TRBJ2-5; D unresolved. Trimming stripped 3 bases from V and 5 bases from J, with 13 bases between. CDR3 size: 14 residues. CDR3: CASSLADEAETQYF. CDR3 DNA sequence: TGTGCCAGCAGTTTGGCGGACGAGGCTGAGACCCAGTACTTC.

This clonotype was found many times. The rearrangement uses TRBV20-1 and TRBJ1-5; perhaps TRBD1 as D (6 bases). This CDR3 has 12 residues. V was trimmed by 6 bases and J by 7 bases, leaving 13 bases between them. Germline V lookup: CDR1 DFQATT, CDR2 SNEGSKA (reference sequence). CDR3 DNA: TGCAGTGCGCGGGACATAAGGCAGCCCCAGCATTTT. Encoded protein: CSARDIRQPQHF.

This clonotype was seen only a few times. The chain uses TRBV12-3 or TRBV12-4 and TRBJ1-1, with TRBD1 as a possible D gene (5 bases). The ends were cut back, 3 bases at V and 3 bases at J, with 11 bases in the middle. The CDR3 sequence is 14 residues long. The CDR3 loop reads CASSFGGGDTEAFF. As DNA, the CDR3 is TGTGCCAGCAGTTTCGGAGGAGGGGACACTGAAGCTTTCTTT.

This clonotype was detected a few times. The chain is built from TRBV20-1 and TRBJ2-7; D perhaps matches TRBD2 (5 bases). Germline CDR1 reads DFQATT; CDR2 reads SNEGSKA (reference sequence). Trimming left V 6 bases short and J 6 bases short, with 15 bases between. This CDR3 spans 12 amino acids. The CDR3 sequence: CSALGRFSEQYF. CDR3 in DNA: TGCAGTGCGTTAGGGAGATTCTCCGAGCAGTACTTC.

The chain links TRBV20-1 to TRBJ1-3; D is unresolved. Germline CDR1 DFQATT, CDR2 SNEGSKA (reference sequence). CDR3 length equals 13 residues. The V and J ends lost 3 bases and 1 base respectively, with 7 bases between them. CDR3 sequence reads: CSASGASGNTIYF. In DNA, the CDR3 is TGCAGTGCTAGCGGAGCATCTGGAAACACCATATATTTT.

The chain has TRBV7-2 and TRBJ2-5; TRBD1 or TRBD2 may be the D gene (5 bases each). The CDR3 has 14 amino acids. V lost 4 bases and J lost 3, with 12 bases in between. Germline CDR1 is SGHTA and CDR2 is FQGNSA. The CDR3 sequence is CASSSGLGEETQYF. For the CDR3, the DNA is TGTGCCAGCAGCTCGGGTCTGGGGGAAGAGACCCAGTACTTC. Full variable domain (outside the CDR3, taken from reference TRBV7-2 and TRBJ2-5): GAGVSQSPSNKVTEKGKDVELRCDPISGHTALYWYRQSLGQGLEFLIYFQGNSAPDKSGLPSDRFSAERTGGSVSTLTIQRTQQEDSAVYLCASSSGLGEETQYFGPGTRLLVL.

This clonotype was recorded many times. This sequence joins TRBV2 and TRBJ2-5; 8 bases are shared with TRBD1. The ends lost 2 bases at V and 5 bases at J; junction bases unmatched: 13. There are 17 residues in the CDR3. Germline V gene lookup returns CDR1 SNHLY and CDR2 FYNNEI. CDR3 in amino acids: CASSELPLRQGPETQYF. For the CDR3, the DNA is TGTGCCAGCAGTGAACTCCCCTTACGACAGGGGCCGGAGACCCAGTACTTC.

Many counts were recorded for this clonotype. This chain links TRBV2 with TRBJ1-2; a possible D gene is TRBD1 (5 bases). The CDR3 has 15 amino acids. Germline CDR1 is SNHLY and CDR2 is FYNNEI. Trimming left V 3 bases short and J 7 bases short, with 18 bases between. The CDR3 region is CASSDRRDGGAGYTF. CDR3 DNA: TGTGCCAGCAGTGACCGCCGGGACGGGGGTGCTGGCTACACCTTC. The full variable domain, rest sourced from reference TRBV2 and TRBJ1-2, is EPEVTQTPSHQVTQMGQEVILRCVPISNHLYFYWYRQILGQKVEFLVSFYNNEISEKSEIFDDQFSVERPDGSNFTLKIRSTKLEDSAMYFCASSDRRDGGAGYTFGSGTRLTVV.

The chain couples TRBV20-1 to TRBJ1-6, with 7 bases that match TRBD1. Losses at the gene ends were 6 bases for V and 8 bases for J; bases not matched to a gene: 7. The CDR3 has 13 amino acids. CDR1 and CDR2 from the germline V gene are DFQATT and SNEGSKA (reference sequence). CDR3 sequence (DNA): TGCAGTGCCGGTCAGGGGGTTGATTCACCCCTCCACTTT. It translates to CSAGQGVDSPLHF.

Here the CDR3 DNA reads TGTGCCAGCAGCTTAACAGACAGTCCACCCCTCCACTTT. Residues: CASSLTDSPPLHF. This chain joins TRBV7-9 and TRBJ1-6; tentatively, D is TRBD1 (5 bases). Trimming took off 2 bases at V and 11 bases at J, with 10 bases between the two ends. This CDR3 has 13 residues. In germline, CDR1 is SEHNR, CDR2 FQNEAQ (reference sequence).

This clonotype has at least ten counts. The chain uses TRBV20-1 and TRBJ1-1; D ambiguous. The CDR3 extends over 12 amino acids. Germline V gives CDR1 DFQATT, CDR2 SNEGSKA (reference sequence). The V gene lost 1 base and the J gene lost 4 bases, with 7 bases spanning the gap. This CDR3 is CSARVGSTEAFF. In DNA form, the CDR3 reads TGCAGTGCTAGAGTGGGGAGCACTGAAGCTTTCTTT.

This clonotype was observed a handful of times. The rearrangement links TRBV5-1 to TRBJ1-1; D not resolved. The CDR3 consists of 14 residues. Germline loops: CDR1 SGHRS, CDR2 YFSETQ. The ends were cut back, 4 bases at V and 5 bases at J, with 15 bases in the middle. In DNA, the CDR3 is TGCGCCAGCAGCCAATCAAGAAGTGGGACTGAAGCTTTCTTT. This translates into CASSQSRSGTEAFF.

In DNA, the CDR3 is TGTGCCAGCAGCTTAGTTGCGAGTCCCACGCCGACTGAAGCTTTCTTT. Its protein product is CASSLVASPTPTEAFF. The chain links TRBV7-2 to TRBJ1-1; D gene ambiguous. The CDR3 has 16 amino acids. The V and J ends lost 1 base and 5 bases respectively, with 17 bases between them. Germline CDR1 is SGHTA and CDR2 is FQGNSA.

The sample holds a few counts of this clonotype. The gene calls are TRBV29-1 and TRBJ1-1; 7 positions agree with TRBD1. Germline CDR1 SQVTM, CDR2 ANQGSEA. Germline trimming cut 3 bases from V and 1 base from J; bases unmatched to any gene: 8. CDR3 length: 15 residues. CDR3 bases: TGCAGCGTTGAGTTAAGGGGGCGAAGGAACACTGAAGCTTTCTTT. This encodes CSVELRGRRNTEAFF. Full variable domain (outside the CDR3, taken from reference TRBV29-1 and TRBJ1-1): SAVISQKPSRDICQRGTSLTIQCQVDSQVTMMFWYRQQPGQSLTLIATANQGSEATYESGFVIDKFPISRPNLTFSTLTVSNMSPEDSSIYLCSVELRGRRNTEAFFGQGTRLTVV.

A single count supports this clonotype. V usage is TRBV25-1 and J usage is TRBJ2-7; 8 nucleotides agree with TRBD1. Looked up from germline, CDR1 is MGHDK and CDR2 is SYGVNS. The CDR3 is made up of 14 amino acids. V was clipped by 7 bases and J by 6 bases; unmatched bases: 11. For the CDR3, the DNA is TGTGCCAGCAATTCAGGACAGGGCGCTCGCGAGCAGTACTTC. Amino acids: CASNSGQGAREQYF.

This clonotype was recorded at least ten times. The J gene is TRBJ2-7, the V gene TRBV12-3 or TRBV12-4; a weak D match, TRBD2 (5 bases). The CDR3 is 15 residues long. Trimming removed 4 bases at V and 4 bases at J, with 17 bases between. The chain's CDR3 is CASSSPRVSGYEQYF. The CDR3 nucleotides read TGTGCCAGCAGTTCGCCCCGGGTAAGCGGATACGAGCAGTACTTC.

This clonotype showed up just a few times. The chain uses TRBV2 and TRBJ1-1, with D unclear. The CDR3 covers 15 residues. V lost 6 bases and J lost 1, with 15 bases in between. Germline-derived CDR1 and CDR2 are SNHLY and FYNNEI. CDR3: CASSLPVGRNTEAFF. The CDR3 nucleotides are TGTGCCAGCAGCCTCCCCGTTGGGAGGAACACTGAAGCTTTCTTT.

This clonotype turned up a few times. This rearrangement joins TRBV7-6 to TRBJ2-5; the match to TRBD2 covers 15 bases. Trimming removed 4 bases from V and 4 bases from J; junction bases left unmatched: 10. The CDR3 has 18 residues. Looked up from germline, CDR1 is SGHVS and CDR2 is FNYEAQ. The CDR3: CASSSGLAGGPSSETQYF. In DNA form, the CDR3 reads TGTGCCAGCAGCTCCGGACTAGCGGGAGGGCCCTCATCAGAGACCCAGTACTTC.

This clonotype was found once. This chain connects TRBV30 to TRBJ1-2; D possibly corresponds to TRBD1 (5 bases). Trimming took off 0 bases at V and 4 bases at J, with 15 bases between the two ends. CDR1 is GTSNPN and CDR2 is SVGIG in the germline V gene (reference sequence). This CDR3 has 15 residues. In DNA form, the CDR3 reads TGTGCCTGGAGTGTACTACGACAGATAGGCTATGGCTACACCTTC. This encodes CAWSVLRQIGYGYTF. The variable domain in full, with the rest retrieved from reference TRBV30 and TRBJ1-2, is SQTIHQWPATLVQPVGSPLSLECTVEGTSNPNLYWYRQAAGRGLQLLFYSVGIGQISSEVPQNLSASRPQDRQFILSSKKLLLSDSGFYLCAWSVLRQIGYGYTFGSGTRLTVV.

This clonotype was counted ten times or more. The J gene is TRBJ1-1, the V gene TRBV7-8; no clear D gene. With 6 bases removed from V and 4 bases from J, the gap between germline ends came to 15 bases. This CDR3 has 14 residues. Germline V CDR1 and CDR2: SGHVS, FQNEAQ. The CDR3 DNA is TGTGCCAGCAGTTCTGACTCGTCCAGCACTGAAGCTTTCTTT. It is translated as CASSSDSSSTEAFF. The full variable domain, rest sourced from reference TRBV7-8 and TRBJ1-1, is GAGVSQSPRYKVAKRGQDVALRCDPISGHVSLFWYQQALGQGPEFLTYFQNEAQLDKSGLPSDRFFAERPEGSVSTLKIQRTQQEDSAVYLCASSSDSSSTEAFFGQGTRLTVV.

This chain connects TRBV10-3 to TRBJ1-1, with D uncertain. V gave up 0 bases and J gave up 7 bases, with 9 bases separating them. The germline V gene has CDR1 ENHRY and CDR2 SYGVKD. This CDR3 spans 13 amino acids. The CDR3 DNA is TGTGCCATCAGTGAGTCCCTGGCCGATGAAGCTTTCTTT. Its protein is CAISESLADEAFF.

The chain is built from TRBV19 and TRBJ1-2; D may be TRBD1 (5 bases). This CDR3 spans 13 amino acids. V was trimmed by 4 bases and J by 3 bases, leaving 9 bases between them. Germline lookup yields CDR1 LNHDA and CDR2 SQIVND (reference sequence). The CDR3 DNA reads TGTGCCAGTAGTACAGGGCTGTACTATGGCTACACCTTC. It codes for CASSTGLYYGYTF. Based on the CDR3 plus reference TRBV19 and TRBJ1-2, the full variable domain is DGGITQSPKYLFRKEGQNVTLSCEQNLNHDAMYWYRQDPGQGLRLIYYSQIVNDFQKGDIAEGYSVSREKKESFPLTVTSAQKNPTAFYLCASSTGLYYGYTFGSGTRLTVV.

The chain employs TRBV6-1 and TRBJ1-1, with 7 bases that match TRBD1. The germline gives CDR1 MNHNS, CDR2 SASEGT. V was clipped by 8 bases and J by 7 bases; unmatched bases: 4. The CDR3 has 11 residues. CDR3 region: CASGRDSEAFF. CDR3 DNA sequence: TGTGCCAGCGGCCGGGACAGTGAAGCTTTCTTT.

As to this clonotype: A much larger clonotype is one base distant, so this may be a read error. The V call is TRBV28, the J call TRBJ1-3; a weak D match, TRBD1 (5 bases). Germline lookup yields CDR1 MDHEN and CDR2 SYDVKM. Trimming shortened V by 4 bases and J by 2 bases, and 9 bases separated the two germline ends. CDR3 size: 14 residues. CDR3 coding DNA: TGTGCCAGCAGTTCACAGGTTCCTGGAAACACCATATATTTT. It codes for CASSSQVPGNTIYF.

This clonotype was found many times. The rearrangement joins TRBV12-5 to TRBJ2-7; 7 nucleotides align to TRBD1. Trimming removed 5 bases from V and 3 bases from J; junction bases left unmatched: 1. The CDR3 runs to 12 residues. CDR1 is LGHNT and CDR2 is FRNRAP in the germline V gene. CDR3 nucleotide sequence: TGTGCTAGTGGTGACAGGGACTACGAGCAGTACTTC. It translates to CASGDRDYEQYF.